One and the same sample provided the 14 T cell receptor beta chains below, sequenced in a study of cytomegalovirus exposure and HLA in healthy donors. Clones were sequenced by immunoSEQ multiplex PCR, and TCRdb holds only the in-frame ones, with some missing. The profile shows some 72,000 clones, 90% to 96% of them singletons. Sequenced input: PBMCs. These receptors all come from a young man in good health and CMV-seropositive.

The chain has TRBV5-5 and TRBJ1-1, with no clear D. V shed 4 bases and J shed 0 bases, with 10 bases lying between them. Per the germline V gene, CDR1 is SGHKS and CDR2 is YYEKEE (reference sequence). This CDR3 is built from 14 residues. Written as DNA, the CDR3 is TGTGCCAGCAGCCTCACCTTAGTGAACACTGAAGCTTTCTTT. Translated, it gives CASSLTLVNTEAFF.

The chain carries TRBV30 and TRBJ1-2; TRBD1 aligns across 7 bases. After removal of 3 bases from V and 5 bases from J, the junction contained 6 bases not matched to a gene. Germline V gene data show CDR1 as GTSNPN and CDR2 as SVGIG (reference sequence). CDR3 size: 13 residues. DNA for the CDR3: TGTGCCTGGAGGGAGACAGGGATTTATGGCTACACCTTC. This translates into CAWRETGIYGYTF.

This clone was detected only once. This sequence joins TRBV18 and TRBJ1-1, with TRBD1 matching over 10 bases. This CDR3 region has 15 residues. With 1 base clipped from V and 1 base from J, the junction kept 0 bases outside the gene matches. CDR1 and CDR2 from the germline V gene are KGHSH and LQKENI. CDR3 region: CASSPRQGANTEAFF. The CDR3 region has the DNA TGTGCCAGCTCACCACGACAGGGGGCGAACACTGAAGCTTTCTTT.

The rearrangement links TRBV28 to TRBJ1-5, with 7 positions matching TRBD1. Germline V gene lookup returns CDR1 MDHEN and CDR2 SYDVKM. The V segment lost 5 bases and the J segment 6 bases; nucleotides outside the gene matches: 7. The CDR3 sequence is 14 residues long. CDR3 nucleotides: TGTGCCAGCAGTGAGGACAGGACTTTTCAGCCCCAGCATTTT. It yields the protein CASSEDRTFQPQHF.

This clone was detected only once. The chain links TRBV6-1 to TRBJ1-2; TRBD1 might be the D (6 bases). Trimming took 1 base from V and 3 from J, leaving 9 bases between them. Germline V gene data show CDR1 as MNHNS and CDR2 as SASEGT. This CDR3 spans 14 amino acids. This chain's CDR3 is CASSEGPGDYGYTF. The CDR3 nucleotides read TGTGCCAGCAGTGAAGGTCCAGGGGACTATGGCTACACCTTC.

The CDR3 protein is CASSQVGASYEQYF. The CDR3 coding sequence is TGTGCCAGCAGTCAGGTGGGAGCATCCTACGAGCAGTACTTC. The genes are TRBV7-8 and TRBJ2-7; maybe TRBD2 (5 bases). Trimming cost V 6 bases and J 1 base, with 13 bases left between them. Germline assignment: CDR1 SGHVS and CDR2 FQNEAQ. The CDR3 covers 14 residues. Looking up the rest from reference TRBV7-8 and TRBJ2-7 gives the full variable domain: GAGVSQSPRYKVAKRGQDVALRCDPISGHVSLFWYQQALGQGPEFLTYFQNEAQLDKSGLPSDRFFAERPEGSVSTLKIQRTQQEDSAVYLCASSQVGASYEQYFGPGTRLTVT.

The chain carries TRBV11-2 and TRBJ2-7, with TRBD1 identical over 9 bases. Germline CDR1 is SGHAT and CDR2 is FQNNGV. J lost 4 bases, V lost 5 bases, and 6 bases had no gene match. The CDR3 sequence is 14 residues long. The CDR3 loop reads CASSHGTGWYEQYF. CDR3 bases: TGTGCCAGCAGCCATGGGACAGGGTGGTACGAGCAGTACTTC. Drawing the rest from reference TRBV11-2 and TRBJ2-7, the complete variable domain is EAGVAQSPRYKIIEKRQSVAFWCNPISGHATLYWYQQILGQGPKLLIQFQNNGVVDDSQLPKDRFSAERLKGVDSTLKIQPAKLEDSAVYLCASSHGTGWYEQYFGPGTRLTVT.

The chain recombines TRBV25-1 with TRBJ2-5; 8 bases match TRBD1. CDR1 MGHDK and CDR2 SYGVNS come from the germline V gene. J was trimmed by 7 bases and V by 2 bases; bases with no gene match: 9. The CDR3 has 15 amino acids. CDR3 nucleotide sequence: TGTGCCAGCAGTGAAGCTCAGACAGGGGCGCGGACCCAGTACTTC. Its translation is CASSEAQTGARTQYF.

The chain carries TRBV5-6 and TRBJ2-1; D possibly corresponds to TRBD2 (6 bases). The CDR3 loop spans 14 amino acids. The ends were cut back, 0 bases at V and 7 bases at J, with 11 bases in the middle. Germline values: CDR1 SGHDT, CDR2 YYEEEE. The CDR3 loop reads CASSLGWTTNEQFF. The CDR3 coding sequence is TGTGCCAGCAGCTTGGGTTGGACTACGAATGAGCAGTTCTTC.

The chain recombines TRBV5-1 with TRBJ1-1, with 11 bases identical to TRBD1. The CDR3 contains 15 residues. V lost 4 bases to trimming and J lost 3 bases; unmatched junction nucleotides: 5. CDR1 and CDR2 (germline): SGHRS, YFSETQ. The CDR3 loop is CASSGQGAPDTEAFF. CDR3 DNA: TGCGCCAGCAGCGGACAGGGGGCGCCTGACACTGAAGCTTTCTTT. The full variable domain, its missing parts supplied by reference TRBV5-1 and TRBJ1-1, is KAGVTQTPRYLIKTRGQQVTLSCSPISGHRSVSWYQQTPGQGLQFLFEYFSETQRNKGNFPGRFSGRQFSNSRSEMNVSTLELGDSALYLCASSGQGAPDTEAFFGQGTRLTVV.

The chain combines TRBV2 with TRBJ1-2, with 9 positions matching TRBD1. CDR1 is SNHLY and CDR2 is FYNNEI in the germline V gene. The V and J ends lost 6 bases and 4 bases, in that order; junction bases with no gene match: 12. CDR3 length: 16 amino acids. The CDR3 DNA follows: TGTGCCAGCAGCATAGGGACAGGGAGCGAAGGCTATGGCTACACCTTC. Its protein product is CASSIGTGSEGYGYTF.

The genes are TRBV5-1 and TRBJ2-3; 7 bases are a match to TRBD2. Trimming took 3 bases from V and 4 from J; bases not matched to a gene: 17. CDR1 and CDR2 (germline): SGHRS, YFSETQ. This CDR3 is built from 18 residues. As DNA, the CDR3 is TGCGCCAGCAGCTCAAGGTCGGGCGGGAGCGTCTTCCCAGATACGCAGTATTTT. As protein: CASSSRSGGSVFPDTQYF.

As DNA, the CDR3 is TGTGCCAGCAGCTTAGCGCTAGTGGAGGAGCTCGATGGCTACACCTTC. As protein: CASSLALVEELDGYTF. The chain recombines TRBV7-2 with TRBJ1-2; the D is unclear. CDR3 length: 16 residues. Trimming cost V 0 bases and J 6 bases, with 17 bases left between them. Germline CDR1 and CDR2: SGHTA and FQGNSA.

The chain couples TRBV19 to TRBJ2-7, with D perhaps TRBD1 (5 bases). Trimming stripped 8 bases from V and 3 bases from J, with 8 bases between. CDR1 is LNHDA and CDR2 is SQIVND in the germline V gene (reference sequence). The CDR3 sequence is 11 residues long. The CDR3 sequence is CASSQGYEQYF. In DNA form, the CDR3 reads TGTGCCAGTTCGCAGGGCTACGAGCAGTACTTC. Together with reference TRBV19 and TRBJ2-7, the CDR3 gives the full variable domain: DGGITQSPKYLFRKEGQNVTLSCEQNLNHDAMYWYRQDPGQGLRLIYYSQIVNDFQKGDIAEGYSVSREKKESFPLTVTSAQKNPTAFYLCASSQGYEQYFGPGTRLTVT.